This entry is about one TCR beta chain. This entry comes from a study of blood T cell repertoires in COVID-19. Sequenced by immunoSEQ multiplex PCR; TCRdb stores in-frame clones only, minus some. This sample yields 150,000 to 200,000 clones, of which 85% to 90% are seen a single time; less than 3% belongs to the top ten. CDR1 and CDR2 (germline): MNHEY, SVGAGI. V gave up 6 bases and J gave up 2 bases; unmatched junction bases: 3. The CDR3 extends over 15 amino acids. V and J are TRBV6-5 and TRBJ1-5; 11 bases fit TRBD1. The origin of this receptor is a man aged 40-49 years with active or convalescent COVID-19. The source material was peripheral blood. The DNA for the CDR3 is TGTGCCAGCAGGGGACAGGGGGAACGCAATCAGCCCCAGCATTTT. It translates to CASRGQGERNQPQHF.